This T cell receptor (beta chain) originates from a study of T cells in Graves' hyperthyroidism and ophthalmopathy. There are 17 residues in the CDR3. Germline values: CDR1 SGHTA, CDR2 FQGTGA. The germline V and J ends were trimmed by 1 base and 4 bases, with 14 bases remaining between them. About this clonotype itself: The target antigen is unknown.

It was RNA transcripts that yielded the amplified TCR beta CDR3 regions. The HTBI primer set was used in a first-round RT-PCR of the TCR CDR3. TCRdb passed the multiplex PCR reads through MiXCR, listing each CDR3 protein once. The table includes about 380,000 distinct CDR3 sequences, 13% to 15% detected once. Individuals with ophthalmopathy presented a Clinical Activity Score of at least 3, a NOSPECS grade of at least 4 and a duration under 3 months. Clinicians diagnosed patients from clinical symptoms, serum thyroxine and TRAb, thyroid ultrasound and orbital computed tomography. Each 10 ml fresh peripheral blood draw supplied the PBMCs. Study-wide results and limits: Ophthalmopathy was distinguished from stable hyperthyroidism by 13 V-J signatures.

This clonotype was sampled from a woman in her 30s with Graves' ophthalmopathy. Material for sequencing was blood. The chain recombines TRBV7-3 with TRBJ2-6; weak D call: TRBD2 (6 bases). This CDR3 is CASSLRPAGLGANVLTF. Written as DNA, the CDR3 is TGTGCCAGCAGCTTAAGACCCGCGGGGCTCGGGGCCAACGTCCTGACTTTC.